This passage covers 27 T cell receptor beta chains from one sample sequenced in a study of T cell changes during pregnancy in multiple sclerosis. Profiled with immunoSEQ multiplex PCR; TCRdb holds only in-frame clones, not every one. The sample holds 30,000 or so clones, 89% seen once. The sequencing used CD8+ T cells from peripheral blood mononuclear cells, collected in the third trimester of pregnancy. The receptors stem from a female donor with multiple sclerosis, enrolled in a pregnancy study.

The CDR3 spells CASSTRGLLNTEAFF. The CDR3 nucleotides read TGTGCCAGCAGCACCAGGGGCCTTTTAAACACTGAAGCTTTCTTT. V is TRBV5-6 and J is TRBJ1-1; a weak D match, TRBD1 (6 bases). Germline V gene sequence: CDR1 SGHDT, CDR2 YYEEEE. The CDR3 has 15 amino acids. The V end was cut by 4 bases, the J end by 2 bases, with 15 bases between.

The chain links TRBV5-6 to TRBJ1-6; TRBD1 matches at 7 bases. This CDR3 contains 14 residues. The trim removed 4 bases at V and 9 bases at J, leaving 7 bases unmatched. In germline, CDR1 is SGHDT, CDR2 YYEEEE. CDR3 sequence reads: CASSPYRGGSPLHF. The DNA of the CDR3 is TGTGCCAGCAGCCCGTACAGGGGTGGTTCACCCCTCCACTTT.

The chain uses TRBV30 and TRBJ2-5; 8 bases are shared with TRBD1. V shed 2 bases and J 2 bases; nucleotides not matched to a gene: 7. Germline V gene lookup returns CDR1 GTSNPN and CDR2 SVGIG (reference sequence). The CDR3 has 15 residues. The CDR3 sequence: CAWSRNRGKQETQYF. CDR3 DNA sequence: TGTGCCTGGAGTAGAAACAGGGGGAAACAAGAGACCCAGTACTTC.

This sequence joins TRBV2 and TRBJ2-2; the match to TRBD1 covers 8 bases. This CDR3 contains 16 residues. CDR1 is SNHLY and CDR2 is FYNNEI in the germline V gene. V shed 5 bases and J 2 bases; nucleotides not matched to a gene: 7. The CDR3 here is CASSWTGQTNTGELFF. CDR3 DNA sequence: TGTGCCAGCAGTTGGACAGGGCAAACAAACACCGGGGAGCTGTTTTTT.

This chain joins TRBV27 and TRBJ2-3; the D is unclear. Germline assignment: CDR1 MNHEY and CDR2 SMNVEV (reference sequence). CDR3 length: 17 residues. Deletions cut 5 bases from V and 0 bases from J, with 18 bases between. This CDR3 reads CASSIGPRYSSTDTQYF. As DNA, the CDR3 is TGTGCCAGCAGTATAGGCCCCAGGTATTCTAGCACAGATACGCAGTATTTT.

This clone ranks as medium-sized (0.01 to 0.1%). This chain links TRBV15 with TRBJ2-2; maybe TRBD1 (5 bases). CDR1 and CDR2 (germline): LNHNV, YYDKDF (reference sequence). With 0 bases removed from V and 3 bases from J, the gap between germline ends came to 8 bases. The length of the CDR3 is 15 residues. The CDR3 bases are TGTGCCACCAGCAGAGACAGGGCGTACACCGGGGAGCTGTTTTTT. Translating it yields CATSRDRAYTGELFF.

The rearrangement joins TRBV6-4 to TRBJ1-6; 8 positions match TRBD1. The germline V gene has CDR1 MRHNA and CDR2 SNTAGT. The CDR3 has 14 amino acids. V lost 3 bases and J lost 7; bases outside the gene matches: 2. Here the CDR3 DNA reads TGTGCCAGCAGTGAAACAGGGGGGAATTCACCCCTCCACTTT. As protein: CASSETGGNSPLHF.

This clone was recorded once. V and J are TRBV28 and TRBJ2-2; weak D call: TRBD2 (5 bases). The germline V gene encodes CDR1 MDHEN and CDR2 SYDVKM. Trimming shortened V by 6 bases and J by 4 bases, and 21 bases separated the two germline ends. The length of the CDR3 is 17 residues. The CDR3 loop reads CASSRERSGRGTGELFF. CDR3 nucleotides: TGTGCCAGCAGCCGAGAGAGATCGGGGAGAGGCACCGGGGAGCTGTTTTTT.

V is TRBV27 and J is TRBJ2-4; 11 nucleotides align to TRBD1. The trim removed 10 bases at V and 8 bases at J, leaving 19 bases unmatched. The CDR3 is 17 residues long. Germline V lookup: CDR1 MNHEY, CDR2 SMNVEV (reference sequence). CDR3 in amino acids: CATKELRTGGNGDIQYF. The CDR3 region has the DNA TGTGCCACCAAGGAGCTTCGGACAGGGGGCAATGGGGACATTCAGTACTTC.

V is TRBV4-1 and J is TRBJ2-7; 8 bases line up with TRBD2. The germline gives CDR1 MGHRA, CDR2 YSYEKL. V gave up 2 bases and J gave up 2 bases; unmatched junction bases: 8. The CDR3 consists of 16 residues. CDR3 protein: CASSQSGVAGTYEQYF. The CDR3 DNA sequence: TGCGCCAGCAGCCAATCCGGGGTAGCGGGAACCTACGAGCAGTACTTC.

This chain links TRBV5-4 with TRBJ1-1; weak D call: TRBD1 (5 bases). Trimming left V 5 bases short and J 5 bases short, with 10 bases between. From germline, CDR1 is SGHNT and CDR2 YYREEE (reference sequence). CDR3 size: 12 residues. In nucleotides, the CDR3 is TGTGCCAGCAGTTACGGGGGTACTGAAGCTTTCTTT. It specifies CASSYGGTEAFF.

This clone was seen a single time. The V gene is TRBV18, the J gene TRBJ1-1, with D hard to call. V was trimmed by 4 bases and J by 2 bases, leaving 17 bases between them. Looked up from germline, CDR1 is KGHSH and CDR2 is LQKENI. The CDR3 sequence is 16 residues long. CDR3 bases: TGTGCCAGCTCACTAAAAATCCGTGGGCCAAACACTGAAGCTTTCTTT. As protein: CASSLKIRGPNTEAFF.

The chain links TRBV9 to TRBJ1-2, with 7 bases identical to TRBD1. CDR1 and CDR2 from the germline V gene are SGDLS and YYNGEE. There are 14 residues in the CDR3. With V trimmed by 5 bases and J by 3 bases, 7 bases remained unmatched. This CDR3 reads CASRGQASHYGYTF. The CDR3 DNA reads as TGTGCCAGCAGAGGACAGGCTTCTCACTATGGCTACACCTTC.

The rearrangement links TRBV4-1 to TRBJ1-5, with 7 positions matching TRBD1. Trimming took 1 base from V and 7 from J; bases not matched to a gene: 10. CDR3 length: 16 residues. Germline CDR1 reads MGHRA; CDR2 reads YSYEKL. DNA of the CDR3: TGCGCCAGCAGCCAAGTCATGAGACAGGGCGCCCAGCCCCAGCATTTT. This encodes CASSQVMRQGAQPQHF.

The J gene is TRBJ2-7, the V gene TRBV28; TRBD1 is a possible D gene (6 bases). The ends were cut back, 5 bases at V and 7 bases at J, with 15 bases in the middle. This CDR3 spans 13 amino acids. Germline assignment: CDR1 MDHEN and CDR2 SYDVKM. The CDR3: CASSDTGMREQYF. CDR3 in DNA: TGTGCCAGCAGTGATACAGGGATGCGGGAGCAGTACTTC.

This clone occurred a few times. The chain has TRBV6-1 and TRBJ1-1; 9 bases are a match to TRBD1. The V and J ends lost 8 bases and 6 bases, in that order; junction bases with no gene match: 13. CDR3 length equals 15 residues. Per the germline V gene, CDR1 is MNHNS and CDR2 is SASEGT. The CDR3 region is CASARPGTGFAEAFF. DNA of the CDR3: TGTGCCAGCGCCCGTCCCGGGACAGGGTTCGCTGAAGCTTTCTTT.

This sequence joins TRBV6-8 and TRBJ1-5, with D possibly TRBD1 on 6 matching bases. The CDR3 has 15 amino acids. Deletions cut 0 bases from V and 3 bases from J, with 9 bases between. Germline loops: CDR1 MNHGY, CDR2 SAAAGT. This CDR3 is CASSYSGTINQPQHF. The CDR3 bases are TGTGCCAGCAGTTACTCCGGGACAATCAATCAGCCCCAGCATTTT.

The chain is built from TRBV7-3 and TRBJ2-5; D perhaps matches TRBD2 (6 bases). Trimming left V 1 base short and J 5 bases short, with 17 bases between. CDR1 and CDR2 (germline): SGHTA, FQGTGA. The CDR3 covers 16 residues. The CDR3 nucleotides are TGTGCCAGCAGCTTAATGGGACCTAGACGGGGGGAGACCCAGTACTTC. This gives the protein CASSLMGPRRGETQYF.

The chain couples TRBV28 to TRBJ2-3, with 10 bases identical to TRBD1. The ends lost 6 bases at V and 0 bases at J; junction bases unmatched: 6. The CDR3 sequence is 16 residues long. From germline, CDR1 is MDHEN and CDR2 SYDVKM. The CDR3 DNA is TGTGCCAGCAGCTCAGGACAGGGGGAAAGCACAGATACGCAGTATTTT. Its protein is CASSSGQGESTDTQYF.

The rearrangement joins TRBV2 to TRBJ1-1, with 7 bases fitting TRBD1. CDR3 size: 13 residues. The germline V gene encodes CDR1 SNHLY and CDR2 FYNNEI. Losses at the gene ends were 8 bases for V and 2 bases for J; bases not matched to a gene: 5. The CDR3 sequence: CASANRGNTEAFF. Written as DNA, the CDR3 is TGTGCCAGCGCCAACAGGGGTAACACTGAAGCTTTCTTT.

V usage is TRBV2 and J usage is TRBJ2-5; 10 bases fit TRBD2. The V gene end was trimmed by 1 base and the J gene end by 5 bases; junction bases not matched to a gene: 4. Germline-derived CDR1 and CDR2 are SNHLY and FYNNEI. This CDR3 region has 15 residues. The CDR3 DNA reads TGTGCCAGCAGTGAAGTACTAGCGGGGCAGGAGACCCAGTACTTC. It specifies CASSEVLAGQETQYF.

The V call is TRBV27, the J call TRBJ2-5; 10 bases agree with TRBD2. This CDR3 is 16 amino acids long. Trimming cost V 2 bases and J 5 bases; bases outside gene matches: 8. The germline V gene encodes CDR1 MNHEY and CDR2 SMNVEV (reference sequence). In DNA form, the CDR3 reads TGTGCCAGCAGTTTAAGCGGGGGGGCAGCTGGTGAGACCCAGTACTTC. It translates to CASSLSGGAAGETQYF.

This rearrangement joins TRBV28 to TRBJ2-3; TRBD2 aligns across 8 bases. CDR1 and CDR2 (germline): MDHEN, SYDVKM. The CDR3 has 16 amino acids. V shed 2 bases, J shed 1 base, and the junction held 5 bases outside the gene matches. The CDR3, as DNA: TGTGCCAGCAGTTTACTGCTGACTAGCGGCACAGATACGCAGTATTTT. Its protein product is CASSLLLTSGTDTQYF.

The chain links TRBV6-1 to TRBJ2-7; 10 bases agree with TRBD1. CDR1 MNHNS and CDR2 SASEGT come from the germline V gene. The CDR3 extends over 15 amino acids. V was clipped by 4 bases and J by 4 bases; unmatched bases: 7. CDR3 nucleotides: TGTGCCAGCAGTGCTGGGGACAGGGGTCCTTACGAGCAGTACTTC. This encodes CASSAGDRGPYEQYF.

This chain connects TRBV5-1 to TRBJ2-1, with 7 bases aligning to TRBD1. The CDR3 loop spans 15 amino acids. CDR1 and CDR2 (germline): SGHRS, YFSETQ. Trimming removed 0 bases from V and 7 bases from J; junction bases left unmatched: 7. The CDR3 loop is CASSLDRDRGNEQFF. For the CDR3, the DNA is TGCGCCAGCAGCTTGGACCGGGACAGAGGTAATGAGCAGTTCTTC.

The chain has TRBV6-1 and TRBJ2-3; 8 nucleotides line up with TRBD2. The V gene's germline CDR1 is MNHNS and CDR2 SASEGT. V shed 3 bases and J 5 bases; nucleotides not matched to a gene: 4. There are 14 residues in the CDR3. Here the CDR3 DNA reads TGTGCCAGCAGTGATGAGCGGGGGAGAGATACGCAGTATTTT. Translating it yields CASSDERGRDTQYF.

The CDR3 loop is CASSFSGGEQYF. The CDR3, as DNA: TGCGCCAGCAGCTTCTCAGGGGGCGAGCAGTACTTC. The chain recombines TRBV5-1 with TRBJ2-7, with TRBD1 identical over 7 bases. The germline V gene has CDR1 SGHRS and CDR2 YFSETQ. This CDR3 spans 12 amino acids. V lost 2 bases, J lost 6 bases, and 2 bases stayed unmatched.